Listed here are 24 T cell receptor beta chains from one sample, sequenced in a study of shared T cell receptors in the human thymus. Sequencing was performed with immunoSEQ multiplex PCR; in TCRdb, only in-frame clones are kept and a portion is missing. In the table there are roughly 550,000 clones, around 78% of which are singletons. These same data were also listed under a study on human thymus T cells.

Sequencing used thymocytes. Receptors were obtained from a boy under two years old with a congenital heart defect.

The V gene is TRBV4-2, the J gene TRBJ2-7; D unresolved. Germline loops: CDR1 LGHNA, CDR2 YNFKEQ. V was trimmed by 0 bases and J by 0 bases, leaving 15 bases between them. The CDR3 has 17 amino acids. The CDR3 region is CASSQDTVRGYSYEQYF. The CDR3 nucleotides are TGTGCCAGCAGCCAAGATACGGTTCGCGGATACTCCTACGAGCAGTACTTC.

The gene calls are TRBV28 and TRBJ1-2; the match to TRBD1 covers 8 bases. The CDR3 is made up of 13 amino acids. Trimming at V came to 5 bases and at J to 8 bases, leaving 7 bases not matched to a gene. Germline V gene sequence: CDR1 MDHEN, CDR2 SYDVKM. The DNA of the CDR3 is TGTGCCAGCAGTCCACACAGGGGGGAGGGCTACACCTTC. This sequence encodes CASSPHRGEGYTF.

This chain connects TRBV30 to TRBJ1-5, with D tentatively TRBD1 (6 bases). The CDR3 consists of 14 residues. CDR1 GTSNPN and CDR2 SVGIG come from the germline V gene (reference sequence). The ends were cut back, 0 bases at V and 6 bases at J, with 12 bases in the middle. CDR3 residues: CAWSVPTGGQPQHF. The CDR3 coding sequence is TGTGCCTGGAGTGTACCGACAGGCGGTCAGCCCCAGCATTTT.

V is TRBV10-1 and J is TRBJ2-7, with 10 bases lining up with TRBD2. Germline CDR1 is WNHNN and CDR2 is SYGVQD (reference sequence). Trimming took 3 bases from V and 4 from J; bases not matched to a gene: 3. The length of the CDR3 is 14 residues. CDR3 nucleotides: TGCGCCAGCAGTGAACTAGCGGGGCTTTACGAGCAGTACTTC. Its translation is CASSELAGLYEQYF.

CDR3 sequence: CASSPLAGPPYEQYF. CDR3 nucleotides: TGTGCCAGCAGCCCACTAGCGGGACCTCCCTACGAGCAGTACTTC. V and J are TRBV27 and TRBJ2-7, with TRBD2 matching over 10 bases. CDR1 is MNHEY, CDR2 SMNVEV, per germline (reference sequence). The V segment lost 6 bases and the J segment 2 bases; nucleotides outside the gene matches: 7. The length of the CDR3 is 15 residues.

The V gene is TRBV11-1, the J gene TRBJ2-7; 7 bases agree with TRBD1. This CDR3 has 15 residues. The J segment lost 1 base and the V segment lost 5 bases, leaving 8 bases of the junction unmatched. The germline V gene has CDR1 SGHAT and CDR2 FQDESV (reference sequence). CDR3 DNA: TGTGCCAGCAGCAGGCGACAGGGATCTTCCTACGAGCAGTACTTC. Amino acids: CASSRRQGSSYEQYF.

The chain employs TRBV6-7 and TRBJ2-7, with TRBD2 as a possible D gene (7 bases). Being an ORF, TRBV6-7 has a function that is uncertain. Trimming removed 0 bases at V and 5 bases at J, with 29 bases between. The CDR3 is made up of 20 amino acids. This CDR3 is CASSYSSRGASGKWGDEQYF. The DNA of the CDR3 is TGTGCCAGCAGTTACTCGAGTAGGGGGGCTAGCGGAAAGTGGGGGGACGAGCAGTACTTC.

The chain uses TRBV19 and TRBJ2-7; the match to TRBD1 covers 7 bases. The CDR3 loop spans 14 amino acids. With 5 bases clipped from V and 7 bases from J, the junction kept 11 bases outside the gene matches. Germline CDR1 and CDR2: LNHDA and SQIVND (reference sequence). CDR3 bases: TGTGCCAGTAGTTCCCTCGACAGGGAAGGAGAGCAGTACTTC. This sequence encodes CASSSLDREGEQYF.

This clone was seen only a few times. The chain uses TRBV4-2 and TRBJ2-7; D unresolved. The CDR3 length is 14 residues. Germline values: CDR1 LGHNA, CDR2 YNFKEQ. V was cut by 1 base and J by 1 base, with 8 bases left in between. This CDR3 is CASSQGRQSYEQYF. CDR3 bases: TGTGCCAGCAGCCAAGGTCGCCAGTCCTACGAGCAGTACTTC.

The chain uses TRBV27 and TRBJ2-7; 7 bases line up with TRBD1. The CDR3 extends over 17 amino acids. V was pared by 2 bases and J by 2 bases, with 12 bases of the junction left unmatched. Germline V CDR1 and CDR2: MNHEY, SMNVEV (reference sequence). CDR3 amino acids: CASSLTPPGTEAYEQYF. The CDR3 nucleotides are TGTGCCAGCAGTTTAACCCCCCCCGGGACAGAAGCCTACGAGCAGTACTTC.

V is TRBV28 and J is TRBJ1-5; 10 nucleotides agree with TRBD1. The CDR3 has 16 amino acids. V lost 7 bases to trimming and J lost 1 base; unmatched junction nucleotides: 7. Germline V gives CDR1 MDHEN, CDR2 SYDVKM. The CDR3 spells CASNTGTGDSNQPQHF. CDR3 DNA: TGTGCCAGCAACACCGGGACAGGGGACAGCAATCAGCCCCAGCATTTT. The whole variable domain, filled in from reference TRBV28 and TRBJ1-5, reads DVKVTQSSRYLVKRTGEKVFLECVQDMDHENMFWYRQDPGLGLRLIYFSYDVKMKEKGDIPEGYSVSREKKERFSLILESASTNQTSMYLCASNTGTGDSNQPQHFGDGTRLSIL.

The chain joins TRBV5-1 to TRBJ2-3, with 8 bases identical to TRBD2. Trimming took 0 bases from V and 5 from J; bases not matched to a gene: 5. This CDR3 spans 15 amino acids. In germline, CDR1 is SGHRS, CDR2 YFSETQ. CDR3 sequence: CASSLAPREGDTQYF. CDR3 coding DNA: TGCGCCAGCAGCTTGGCCCCTCGGGAGGGAGATACGCAGTATTTT.

The CDR3 nucleotides read TGTGCCAGCACCCCCGGAGAGACCCAGTACTTC. It is translated as CASTPGETQYF. The V and J genes are TRBV7-4 and TRBJ2-5; D not certain. Deletions cut 7 bases from V and 4 bases from J, with 7 bases between. The CDR3 runs 11 residues. In germline, CDR1 is SGHVT, CDR2 SQSDAQ.

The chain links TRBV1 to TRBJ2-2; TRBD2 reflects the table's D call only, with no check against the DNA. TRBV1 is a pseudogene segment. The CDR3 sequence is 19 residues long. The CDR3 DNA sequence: TGCACCAGCAGACAAGAGCCCCCCGTACTAGCAGCGAACACCGGGGAGCTGTTTTTT. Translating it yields CTSRQEPPVLAANTGELFF.

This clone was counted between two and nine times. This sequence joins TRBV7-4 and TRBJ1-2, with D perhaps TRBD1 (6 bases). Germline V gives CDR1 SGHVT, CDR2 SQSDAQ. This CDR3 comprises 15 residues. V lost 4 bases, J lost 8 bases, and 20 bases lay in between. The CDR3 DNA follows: TGTGCCAGCAGCTCACCTGGACAGTCTAGTGTGGGCTACACCTTC. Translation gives CASSSPGQSSVGYTF.

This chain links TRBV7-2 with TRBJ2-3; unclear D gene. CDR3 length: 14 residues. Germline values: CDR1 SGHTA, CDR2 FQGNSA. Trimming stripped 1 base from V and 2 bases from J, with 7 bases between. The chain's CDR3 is CASSLEPVTDTQYF. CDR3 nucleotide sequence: TGTGCCAGCAGCTTAGAACCGGTCACAGATACGCAGTATTTT.

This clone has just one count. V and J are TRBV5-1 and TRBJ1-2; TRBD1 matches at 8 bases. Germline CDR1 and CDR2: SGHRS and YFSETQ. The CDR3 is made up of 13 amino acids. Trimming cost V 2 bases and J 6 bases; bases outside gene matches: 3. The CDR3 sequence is CASSLSGGHGYTF. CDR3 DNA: TGCGCCAGCAGCTTATCAGGGGGCCATGGCTACACCTTC.

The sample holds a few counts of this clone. DNA of the CDR3: TGTGCCAGCAGCCGACAGGACACTGAAGCTTTCTTT. Amino acids: CASSRQDTEAFF. This chain connects TRBV5-4 to TRBJ1-1; possibly TRBD1 for D (6 bases). This CDR3 has 12 residues. With 4 bases removed from V and 3 bases from J, the gap between germline ends came to 7 bases. Germline CDR1 SGHNT, CDR2 YYREEE (reference sequence).

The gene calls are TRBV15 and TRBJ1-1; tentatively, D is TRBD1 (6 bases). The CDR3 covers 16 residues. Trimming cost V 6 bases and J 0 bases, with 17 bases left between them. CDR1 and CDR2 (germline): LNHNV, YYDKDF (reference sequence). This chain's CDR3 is CATSRYRVAMNTEAFF. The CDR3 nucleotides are TGTGCCACCAGTAGGTACAGGGTGGCCATGAACACTGAAGCTTTCTTT.

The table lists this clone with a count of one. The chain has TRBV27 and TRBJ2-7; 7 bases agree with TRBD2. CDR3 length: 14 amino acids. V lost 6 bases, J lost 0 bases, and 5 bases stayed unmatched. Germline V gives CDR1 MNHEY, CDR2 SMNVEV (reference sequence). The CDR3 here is CASRTGRPSYEQYF. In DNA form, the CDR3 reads TGTGCCAGCAGAACCGGGAGGCCCTCCTACGAGCAGTACTTC.

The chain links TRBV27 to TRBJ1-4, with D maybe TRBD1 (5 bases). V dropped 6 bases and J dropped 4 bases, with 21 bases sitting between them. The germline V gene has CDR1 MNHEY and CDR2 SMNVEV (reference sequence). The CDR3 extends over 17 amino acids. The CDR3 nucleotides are TGTGCCAGCAGCCCCCTGAGTTCGACAGAGAATAATGAAAAACTGTTTTTT. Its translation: CASSPLSSTENNEKLFF.

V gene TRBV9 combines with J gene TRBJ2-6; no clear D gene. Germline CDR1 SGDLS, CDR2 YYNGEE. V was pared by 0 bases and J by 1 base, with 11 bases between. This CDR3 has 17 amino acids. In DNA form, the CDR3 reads TGTGCCAGCAGCGTAGAGAGGTTTTGGTCTGGGGCCAACGTCCTGACTTTC. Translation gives CASSVERFWSGANVLTF.

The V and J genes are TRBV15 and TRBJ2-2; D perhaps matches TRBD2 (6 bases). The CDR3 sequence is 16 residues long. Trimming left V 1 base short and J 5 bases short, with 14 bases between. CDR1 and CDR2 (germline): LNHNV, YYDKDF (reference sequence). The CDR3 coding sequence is TGTGCCACCAGCAGAGTTGGGGGGAGAAGAACCGGGGAGCTGTTTTTT. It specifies CATSRVGGRRTGELFF.

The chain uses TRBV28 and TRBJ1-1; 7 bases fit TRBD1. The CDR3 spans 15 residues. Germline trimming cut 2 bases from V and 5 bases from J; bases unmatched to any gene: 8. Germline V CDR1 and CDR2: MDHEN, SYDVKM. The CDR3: CASSLGPRGITEAFF. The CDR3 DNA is TGTGCCAGCAGTTTAGGCCCCAGGGGGATTACTGAAGCTTTCTTT.